Listed below are T cell receptor beta chains from one sample, sequenced in a study of blood T cell repertoires in COVID-19. Repertoires were generated with immunoSEQ multiplex PCR, while TCRdb's copy carries only in-frame clones and drops some. This sample has about 200,000 clones, with approximately 81% found just once. Material for sequencing was PBMCs or T cells enriched from blood (not recorded which). The receptors here all came from a man in his forties who had recovered from COVID-19. The CDR3 runs from the conserved cysteine through the conserved F or W. A D gene is named only where the DNA matches it firmly. Part of the rows lack a size; the others show once, few, many or a class for expanded clones.

>TRBV5-6|TRBJ1-2|NA|NA
CASSSLPLLQGRANYGYTF
TGTGCCAGCAGCTCATTACCCTTGCTGCAGGGGCGAGCTAACTATGGCTACACCTTC
>TRBV24-1|TRBJ2-2|NA|TRBD2
CATSEVGLAGNTGELFF
TGTGCCACCAGTGAAGTGGGACTAGCGGGAAATACCGGGGAGCTGTTTTTT
>TRBV25-1|TRBJ2-1|NA|TRBD2
CASSEFGGVYNEQFF
TGTGCCAGCAGTGAATTTGGGGGGGTCTACAATGAGCAGTTCTTC
>TRBV14|TRBJ2-3|once|NA
CASSQLGARTDTQYF
TGTGCCAGCAGCCAATTGGGGGCTCGGACAGATACGCAGTATTTT
>TRBV13|TRBJ2-3|NA|TRBD1
CASSPSGTATDTQYF
TGTGCCAGCAGCCCCTCCGGGACAGCCACAGATACGCAGTATTTT
>TRBV6-1|TRBJ2-1|few|TRBD2
CASSEVTSGSDEQFF
TGTGCCAGCAGTGAAGTCACTAGCGGGAGTGATGAGCAGTTCTTC
>TRBV9|TRBJ2-1|NA|TRBD1
CASSVSNRGDNEQFF
TGTGCCAGCAGCGTAAGTAACAGGGGGGACAATGAGCAGTTCTTC
>TRBV27|TRBJ2-3|NA|NA
CASSLSTVFPSDTQYF
TGTGCCAGCAGTTTATCCACAGTGTTTCCCTCAGATACGCAGTATTTT
>TRBV5-1|TRBJ1-4|NA|TRBD1
CASSLWQGGEKLFF
TGCGCCAGCAGCTTGTGGCAGGGGGGCGAAAAACTGTTTTTT
>TRBV20-1|TRBJ1-1|NA|TRBD1
CSASGGTEAFF
TGCAGTGCCTCAGGGGGGACTGAAGCTTTCTTT
>TRBV2|TRBJ2-1|once|TRBD2
CASSVGREGNNEQFF
TGTGCCAGCAGTGTGGGGCGGGAGGGAAACAATGAGCAGTTCTTC
>TRBV15|TRBJ2-3|once|TRBD1
CATSDGLQGANTDTQYF
TGTGCCACCAGCGATGGACTACAGGGGGCGAACACAGATACGCAGTATTTT
>TRBV7-9|TRBJ2-3|NA|NA
CASSLGVGAGTDTQYF
TGTGCCAGCAGCTTAGGGGTAGGGGCCGGCACAGATACGCAGTATTTT
>TRBV6-5|TRBJ2-3|NA|TRBD2
CASSYGTSDTDTQYF
TGTGCCAGCAGCTATGGGACTAGCGATACAGATACGCAGTATTTT
>TRBV5-1|TRBJ1-4|NA|NA
CASSLSATNEKLFF
TGCGCCAGCAGCTTGTCAGCAACTAATGAAAAACTGTTTTTT
>TRBV5-6|TRBJ2-7|NA|TRBD1
CASSSYGTGKAGEQYF
TGTGCCAGCAGCTCATACGGGACAGGGAAAGCTGGCGAGCAGTACTTC
>TRBV19|TRBJ1-2|NA|TRBD1
CASSIVHRQGPFGYTF
TGTGCCAGTAGTATAGTCCACCGACAGGGGCCTTTTGGCTACACCTTC
>TRBV27|TRBJ2-5|NA|NA
CASSDGRRETQYF
TGTGCCAGCAGTGACGGTCGGAGGGAGACCCAGTACTTC
>TRBV7-9|TRBJ2-7|NA|TRBD2
CASSQEGTSSLQYF
TGTGCCAGCAGTCAAGAGGGGACTAGCAGCCTACAGTACTTC
>TRBV15|TRBJ2-7|once|TRBD2
CATSRAGGAAYEQYF
TGTGCCACCAGCAGAGCCGGGGGGGCGGCGTACGAGCAGTACTTC
>TRBV2|TRBJ2-7|NA|NA
CASTQRGGAGNEQYF
TGTGCCAGCACCCAACGCGGGGGCGCAGGGAACGAGCAGTACTTC
>TRBV7-2|TRBJ2-7|NA|NA
CASILSVGAPYEQYF
TGTGCCAGCATCCTCTCGGTGGGGGCCCCCTACGAGCAGTACTTC
>TRBV19|TRBJ1-2|NA|TRBD1
CASSPSGTGNGYTF
TGTGCCAGTAGCCCCTCCGGGACAGGGAACGGCTACACCTTC
>TRBV15|TRBJ2-7|NA|NA
CATSRAGARDEQYF
TGTGCCACCAGCAGAGCAGGGGCTCGGGACGAGCAGTACTTC
>TRBV2|TRBJ1-5|NA|TRBD1
CASSPGGNSNQPQHF
TGTGCCAGCAGTCCAGGGGGGAATAGCAATCAGCCCCAGCATTTT
>TRBV15|TRBJ2-7|NA|TRBD2
CATSREAGGPYEQYF
TGTGCCACCAGCAGAGAGGCGGGAGGGCCTTACGAGCAGTACTTC
>TRBV5-1|TRBJ2-2|few|NA
CASPTDTGELFF
TGCGCCAGCCCCACAGACACCGGGGAGCTGTTTTTT
>TRBV3-1/TRBV3-2|TRBJ2-7|NA|NA
CASSPPNSYEQYF
TGTGCCAGCAGCCCCCCTAACTCCTACGAGCAGTACTTC
>TRBV7-8|TRBJ1-1|NA|NA
CASSRPPLRGTFMLNTEAFF
TGTGCCAGCAGCCGTCCCCCTTTAAGGGGGACGTTCATGTTGAACACTGAAGCTTTCTTT
>TRBV11-3|TRBJ2-1|NA|NA
CASSLDSRPEQFF
TGTGCCAGCAGTTTAGACAGTCGTCCTGAGCAGTTCTTC
>TRBV10-3|TRBJ2-7|NA|NA
CAISDGREDYEQYF
TGTGCCATCAGTGATGGTAGGGAGGACTACGAGCAGTACTTC
>TRBV5-1|TRBJ1-1|few|NA
CASSDQENTEAFF
TGCGCCAGCAGTGACCAGGAGAACACTGAAGCTTTCTTT
>TRBV30|TRBJ1-2|NA|NA
CAWSVLGGQGYGYTF
TGTGCCTGGAGTGTACTCGGAGGGCAGGGCTATGGCTACACCTTC
>TRBV7-9|TRBJ2-1|NA|TRBD2
CASSFPFGTSGSNEQFF
TGTGCCAGCAGCTTCCCTTTTGGGACTAGCGGGAGTAATGAGCAGTTCTTC
>TRBV5-1|TRBJ1-3|NA|NA
CASSKGTGVPGNTIYF
TGCGCCAGCAGCAAAGGGACGGGGGTACCTGGAAACACCATATATTTT
>TRBV21-1|TRBJ1-5|NA|NA
CASTPKGELNQPQHF
TGTGCCAGCACCCCCAAGGGGGAGCTCAATCAGCCCCAGCATTTT